The next 11 T cell receptor beta chains were all read from a single sample in a study of blood T cell repertoires in COVID-19. Data came from immunoSEQ multiplex PCR; TCRdb stores just in-frame clones and leaves some out. The table includes about 350,000 clones, approximately 89% detected once. Material: peripheral blood. The receptors originated from a woman aged 55-75 years with COVID-19, enrolled during active disease.

The chain links TRBV5-6 to TRBJ2-5; TRBD2 matches at 10 bases. Germline trimming cut 2 bases from V and 9 bases from J; bases unmatched to any gene: 22. The CDR3 is made up of 19 amino acids. The germline V gene has CDR1 SGHDT and CDR2 YYEEEE. CDR3 amino acids: CASSLGLMASGGPRGAQYF. The CDR3 region has the DNA TGTGCCAGCAGCTTAGGGCTCATGGCTAGCGGGGGCCCGAGGGGGGCCCAGTACTTC.

The V call is TRBV20-1, the J call TRBJ1-5; D is possibly TRBD1 (5 bases). With 3 bases removed from V and 6 bases from J, the gap between germline ends came to 15 bases. The CDR3 runs 14 residues. Germline-derived CDR1 and CDR2 are DFQATT and SNEGSKA (reference sequence). CDR3 bases: TGCAGTGCTAGTTATAGGCAGGGCAGTCAGCCCCAGCATTTT. It translates to CSASYRQGSQPQHF.

The rearrangement links TRBV24-1 to TRBJ1-4, with D unresolved. The germline V gene has CDR1 KGHDR and CDR2 SFDVKD. The length of the CDR3 is 13 residues. Trimming stripped 12 bases from V and 8 bases from J, with 18 bases between. CDR3 coding DNA: TGTGCCTCGCGGGTAGTAAGTGACGAAAAACTGTTTTTT. Protein sequence: CASRVVSDEKLFF.

The table lists this clone with a few counts. V and J are TRBV11-2 and TRBJ1-2; D gene ambiguous. Germline V gives CDR1 SGHAT, CDR2 FQNNGV. The CDR3 has 11 amino acids. V lost 4 bases, J lost 5 bases, and 5 bases lay in between. The CDR3 sequence is CASSSSYGYTF. DNA for the CDR3: TGTGCCAGCAGCTCCTCGTATGGCTACACCTTC.

The table lists this clone with a few counts. The gene calls are TRBV2 and TRBJ1-6, with D unclear. CDR1 SNHLY and CDR2 FYNNEI come from the germline V gene. The CDR3 contains 15 residues. V shed 7 bases and J shed 0 bases, with 10 bases lying between them. CDR3 bases: TGTGCCAGCAAGACGGAGAGCTCCTATAATTCACCCCTCCACTTT. This translates into CASKTESSYNSPLHF.

This clone was counted between two and nine times. This chain connects TRBV19 to TRBJ1-1; 8 nucleotides agree with TRBD1. Trimming removed 6 bases from V and 5 bases from J; junction bases left unmatched: 5. The CDR3 totals 13 residues. Germline CDR1 reads LNHDA; CDR2 reads SQIVND (reference sequence). The CDR3 coding sequence is TGTGCCAGTAGCGGGACAGGAAGGACTGAAGCTTTCTTT. This encodes CASSGTGRTEAFF.

The chain couples TRBV10-3 to TRBJ2-4; 8 bases line up with TRBD2. There are 15 residues in the CDR3. V shed 3 bases and J 3 bases; nucleotides not matched to a gene: 4. Germline-derived CDR1 and CDR2 are ENHRY and SYGVKD. CDR3 protein: CAISDQSGGKNIQYF. The CDR3 coding sequence is TGTGCCATCAGTGATCAAAGCGGGGGCAAAAACATTCAGTACTTC.

The chain couples TRBV10-2 to TRBJ2-7; the match to TRBD1 covers 7 bases. J lost 4 bases, V lost 7 bases, and 1 base had no gene match. CDR1 WSHSY and CDR2 SAAADI come from the germline V gene. The CDR3 consists of 11 residues. The CDR3 DNA reads as TGCGCCAGCACGACAGGGTACGAGCAGTACTTC. It specifies CASTTGYEQYF.

V is TRBV5-6 and J is TRBJ2-2; D perhaps matches TRBD2 (6 bases). Per the germline V gene, CDR1 is SGHDT and CDR2 is YYEEEE. The CDR3 contains 14 residues. Between the trimmed V and J ends, which lost 1 base and 5 bases, there was a span of 9 bases. Written as DNA, the CDR3 is TGTGCCAGCAGCTTGTGGGGAGGTACCGGGGAGCTGTTTTTT. Protein product: CASSLWGGTGELFF.

The chain employs TRBV25-1 and TRBJ2-3; 7 bases align to TRBD2. The V gene end was trimmed by 8 bases and the J gene end by 1 base; junction bases not matched to a gene: 3. Germline CDR1 is MGHDK and CDR2 is SYGVNS. CDR3 length: 13 amino acids. CDR3 nucleotides: TGTGCCAGCCGGACTAGTGGCACAGATACGCAGTATTTT. Its translation is CASRTSGTDTQYF.

V and J are TRBV12-3 or TRBV12-4 and TRBJ2-2, with D possibly being TRBD2 (6 bases). This CDR3 has 13 residues. The V gene lost 8 bases and the J gene lost 0 bases, with 7 bases spanning the gap. The CDR3 nucleotides read TGTGCCAGCGGAGGGACGAACACCGGGGAGCTGTTTTTT. Translation gives CASGGTNTGELFF.